The present entry profiles one T cell receptor beta chain with its context. Antigen unknown. The sample belongs to a study of T cells expressing NK-cell markers. General observations from the study: Dominance of the CD3+CD56-NKG2C+ fraction by these clonotypes also held in several donors.

The CDR3 has 15 residues. Germline CDR1 and CDR2: SEHNR and FQNEAQ (reference sequence). A 5'RACE template switching approach incorporating UMIs was used to make TCR beta cDNA. From the 5' RACE reads, TCRdb lists one entry per CDR3 protein and no DNA. This table lists 90,000 to 130,000 distinct CDR3 sequences. The sequencing sample was made of blood T cells: a sorted CD56 or NKG2C T cell subset, CD4+ or CD8+ T cells, or bulk PBMC T cells (not recorded which). The chain employs TRBV7-9 and TRBJ1-1; as DNA is missing, the TRBD1 call by TCRdb cannot be tested. This clonotype was sampled from a woman between 18 and 70 years old in good health. The CDR3 protein is CASSLARGANTEAFF. The whole variable domain, filled in from reference TRBV7-9 and TRBJ1-1, reads DTGVSQNPRHKITKRGQNVTFRCDPISEHNRLYWYRQTLGQGPEFLTYFQNEAQLEKSRLLSDRFSAERPKGSFSTLEIQRTEQGDSAMYLCASSLARGANTEAFFGQGTRLTVV.